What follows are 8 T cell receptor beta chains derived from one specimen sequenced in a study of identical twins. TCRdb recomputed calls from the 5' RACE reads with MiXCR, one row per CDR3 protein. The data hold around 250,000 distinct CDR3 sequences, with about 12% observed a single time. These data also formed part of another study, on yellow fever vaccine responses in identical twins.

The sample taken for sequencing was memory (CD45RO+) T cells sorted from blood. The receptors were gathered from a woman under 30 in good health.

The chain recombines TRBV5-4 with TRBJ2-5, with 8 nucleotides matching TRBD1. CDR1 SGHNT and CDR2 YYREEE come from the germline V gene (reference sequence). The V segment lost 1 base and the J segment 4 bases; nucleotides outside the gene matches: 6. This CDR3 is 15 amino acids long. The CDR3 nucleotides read TGTGCCAGCAGCTTGAGGACAGGGAACAGAGAGACCCAGTACTTC. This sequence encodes CASSLRTGNRETQYF.

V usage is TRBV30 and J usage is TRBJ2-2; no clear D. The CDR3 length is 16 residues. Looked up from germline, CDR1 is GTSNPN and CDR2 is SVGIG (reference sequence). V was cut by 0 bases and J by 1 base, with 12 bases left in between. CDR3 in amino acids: CAWSVLGSRNTGELFF. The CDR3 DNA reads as TGTGCCTGGAGTGTATTAGGGTCCAGGAACACCGGGGAGCTGTTTTTT.

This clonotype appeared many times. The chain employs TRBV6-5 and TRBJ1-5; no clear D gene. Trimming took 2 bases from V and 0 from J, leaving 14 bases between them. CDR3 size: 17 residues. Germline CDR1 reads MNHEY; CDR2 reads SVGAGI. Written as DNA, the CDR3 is TGTGCCAGCAGTTACGAGGCGCACCATAATAGCAATCAGCCCCAGCATTTT. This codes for CASSYEAHHNSNQPQHF.

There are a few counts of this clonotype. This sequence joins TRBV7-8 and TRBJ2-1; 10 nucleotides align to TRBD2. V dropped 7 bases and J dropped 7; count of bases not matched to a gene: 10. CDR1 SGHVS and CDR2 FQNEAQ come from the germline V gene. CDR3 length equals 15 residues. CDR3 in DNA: TGTGCCAGCATGATTAGCGGGAGGAAAGTTAATGAGCAGTTCTTC. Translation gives CASMISGRKVNEQFF.

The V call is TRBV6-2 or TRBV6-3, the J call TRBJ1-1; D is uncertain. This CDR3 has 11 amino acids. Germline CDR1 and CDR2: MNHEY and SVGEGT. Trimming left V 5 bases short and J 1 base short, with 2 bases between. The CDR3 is CASSTNTEAFF. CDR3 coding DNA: TGTGCCAGCAGTACGAACACTGAAGCTTTCTTT.

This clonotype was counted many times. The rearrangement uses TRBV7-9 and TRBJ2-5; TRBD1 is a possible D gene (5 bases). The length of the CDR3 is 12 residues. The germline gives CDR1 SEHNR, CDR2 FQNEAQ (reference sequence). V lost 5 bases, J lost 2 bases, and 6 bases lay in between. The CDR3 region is CASSRQQETQYF. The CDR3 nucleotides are TGTGCCAGCAGCCGACAGCAAGAGACCCAGTACTTC. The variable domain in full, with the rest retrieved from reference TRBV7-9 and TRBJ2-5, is DTGVSQNPRHKITKRGQNVTFRCDPISEHNRLYWYRQTLGQGPEFLTYFQNEAQLEKSRLLSDRFSAERPKGSFSTLEIQRTEQGDSAMYLCASSRQQETQYFGPGTRLLVL.

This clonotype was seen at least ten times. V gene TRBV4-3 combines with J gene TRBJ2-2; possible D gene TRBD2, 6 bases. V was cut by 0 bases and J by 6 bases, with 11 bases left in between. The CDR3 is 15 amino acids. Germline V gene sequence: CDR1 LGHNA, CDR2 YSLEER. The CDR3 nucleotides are TGCGCCAGCAGCCAAGATCATACTAGCCCCGGGGAGCTGTTTTTT. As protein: CASSQDHTSPGELFF.

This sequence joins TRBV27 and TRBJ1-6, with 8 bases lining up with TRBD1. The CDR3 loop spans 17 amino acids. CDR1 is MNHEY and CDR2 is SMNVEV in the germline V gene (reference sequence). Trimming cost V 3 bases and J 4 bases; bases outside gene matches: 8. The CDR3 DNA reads TGTGCCAGCAGTTTTGAAGGACAGGGCCTGTATAATTCACCCCTCCACTTT. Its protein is CASSFEGQGLYNSPLHF.